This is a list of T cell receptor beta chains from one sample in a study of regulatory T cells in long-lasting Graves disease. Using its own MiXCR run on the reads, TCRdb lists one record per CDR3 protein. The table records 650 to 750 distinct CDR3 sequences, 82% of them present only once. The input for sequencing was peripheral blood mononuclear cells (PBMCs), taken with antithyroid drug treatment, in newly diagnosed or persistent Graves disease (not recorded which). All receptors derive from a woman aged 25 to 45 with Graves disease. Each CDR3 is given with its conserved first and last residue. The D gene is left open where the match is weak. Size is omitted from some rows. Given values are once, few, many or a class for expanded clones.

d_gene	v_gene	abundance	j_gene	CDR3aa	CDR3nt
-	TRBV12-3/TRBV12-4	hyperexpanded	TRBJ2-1	CASSLFPYNEQFF	TGTGCCAGCAGTTTATTTCCCTACAATGAGCAGTTCTTC
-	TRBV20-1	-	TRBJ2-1	CSANPQRSSYNEQFF	TGCAGTGCAAACCCTCAGCGGAGCTCCTACAATGAGCAGTTCTTC
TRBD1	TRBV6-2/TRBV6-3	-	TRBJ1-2	CASSPRQGRGGYTF	TGTGCCAGCAGTCCACGACAGGGGAGAGGTGGCTACACCTTC
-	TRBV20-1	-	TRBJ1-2	CSARDILGAGENYGYTF	TGCAGTGCTAGAGATATTCTCGGGGCAGGGGAGAACTATGGCTACACCTTC
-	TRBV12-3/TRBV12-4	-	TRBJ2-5	CASSFSGGETQYF	TGTGCCAGCAGTTTTTCCGGAGGGGAGACCCAGTACTTC
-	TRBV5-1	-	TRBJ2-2	CASSLETYDPGELFF	TGCGCCAGCAGCTTGGAAACCTATGATCCCGGGGAGCTGTTTTTT
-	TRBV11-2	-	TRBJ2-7	CASSPSRGDEQYF	TGTGCCAGCAGCCCCTCTAGAGGGGACGAGCAGTACTTC
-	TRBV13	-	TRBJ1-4	CASSSREELFF	TGTGCCAGCAGCTCGAGGGAAGAACTGTTTTTT
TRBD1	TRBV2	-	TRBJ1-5	CASRGTGGNNQPQHF	TGTGCCAGCAGGGGGACAGGGGGGAACAATCAGCCCCAGCATTTT
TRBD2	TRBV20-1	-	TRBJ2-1	CSALTGLGELEQFF	TGCAGTGCGTTAACAGGACTAGGAGAGCTAGAGCAGTTCTTC
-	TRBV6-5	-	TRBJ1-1	CASGLGGEAFF	TGTGCCAGCGGGTTAGGAGGTGAAGCTTTCTTT
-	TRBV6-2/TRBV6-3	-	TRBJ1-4	CASSYSWSWEKLFF	TGTGCCAGCAGTTACTCTTGGAGTTGGGAAAAACTGTTTTTT
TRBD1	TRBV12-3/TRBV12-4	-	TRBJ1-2	CASSSGQGFSYGYTF	TGTGCCAGCAGTTCGGGACAGGGCTTTAGCTATGGCTACACCTTC
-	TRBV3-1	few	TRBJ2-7	CASSQPGNEQYF	TGTGCCAGCAGCCAACCTGGAAACGAGCAGTACTTC
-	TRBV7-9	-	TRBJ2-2	CASSWTGWEAGELFF	TGTGCCAGCAGCTGGACAGGATGGGAGGCCGGGGAGCTGTTTTTT
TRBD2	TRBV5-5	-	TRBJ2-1	CASSLLAGGLGEQFF	TGTGCCAGCAGCTTACTAGCGGGGGGGCTTGGTGAGCAGTTCTTC
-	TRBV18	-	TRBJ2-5	CASSLQAETQYF	TGTGCCAGCTCACTTCAGGCAGAGACCCAGTACTTC
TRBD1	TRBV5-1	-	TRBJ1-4	CASNNRGPGEKLFF	TGCGCCAGCAACAACAGGGGCCCTGGGGAAAAACTGTTTTTT
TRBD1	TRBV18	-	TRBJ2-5	CASSHPGGQETQYF	TGTGCCAGCTCACACCCAGGGGGCCAAGAGACCCAGTACTTC
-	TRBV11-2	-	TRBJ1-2	CASSSDPQGSYGYTF	TGTGCCAGCAGCTCGGACCCGCAAGGTAGCTATGGCTACACCTTC
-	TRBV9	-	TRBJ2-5	CASSVARKGDQETQYF	TGTGCCAGCAGCGTAGCTCGTAAGGGGGATCAAGAGACCCAGTACTTC
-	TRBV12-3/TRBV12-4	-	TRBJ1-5	CASSLGRGLLQPQHF	TGTGCCAGCAGTTTGGGAAGGGGCTTACTTCAGCCCCAGCATTTT
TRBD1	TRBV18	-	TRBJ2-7	CASSPRQGQGTGEQYF	TGTGCCAGCTCACCACGGCAGGGACAGGGGACCGGCGAGCAGTACTTC
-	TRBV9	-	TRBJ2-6	CASSRISGANVLTF	TGTGCCAGCAGCCGGATCTCTGGGGCCAACGTCCTGACTTTC
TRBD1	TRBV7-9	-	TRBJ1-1	CASVAWDRGLTAEAFF	TGTGCCAGCGTGGCGTGGGACAGGGGCCTAACCGCCGAAGCTTTCTTT
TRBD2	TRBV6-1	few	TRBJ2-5	CASSEKAGDQETQYF	TGTGCCAGCAGTGAAAAGGCGGGGGATCAAGAGACCCAGTACTTC
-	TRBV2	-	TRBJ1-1	CASSNPGMNTEAFF	TGTGCCAGCAGTAACCCCGGGATGAACACTGAAGCTTTCTTT
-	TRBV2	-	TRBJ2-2	CASNPTGSVNTGELFF	TGTGCCAGCAATCCCACCGGATCGGTAAACACCGGGGAGCTGTTTTTT
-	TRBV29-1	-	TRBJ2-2	CSATTPGTGELFF	TGCAGCGCCACAACCCCCGGGACCGGGGAGCTGTTTTTT
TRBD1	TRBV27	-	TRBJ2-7	CASSFWSGGLTNWYPQYF	TGTGCCAGCAGTTTTTGGTCAGGGGGCCTCACAAATTGGTATCCGCAGTACTTC
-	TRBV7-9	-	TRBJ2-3	CASSLAGFTDTQYF	TGTGCCAGCAGCTTAGCGGGTTTCACAGATACGCAGTATTTT
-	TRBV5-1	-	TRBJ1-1	CASSDGRTEAFF	TGCGCCAGCTCTGACGGGCGGACTGAAGCTTTCTTT
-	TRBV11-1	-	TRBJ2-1	CASSLAGAMAGMDQFF	TGTGCCAGCAGCTTAGCGGGGGCGATGGCTGGTATGGATCAGTTCTTC
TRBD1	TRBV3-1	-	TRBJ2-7	CASSQGTGGTYEQYF	TGTGCCAGCAGCCAAGGGACAGGGGGCACCTACGAGCAGTACTTC
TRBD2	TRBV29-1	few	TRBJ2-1	CSVPHSGGAGEQFF	TGCAGCGTCCCCCATAGCGGGGGGGCAGGTGAGCAGTTCTTC
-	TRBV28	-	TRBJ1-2	CASTSRGPYGYTF	TGTGCCAGCACCTCCCGGGGCCCCTATGGCTACACCTTC
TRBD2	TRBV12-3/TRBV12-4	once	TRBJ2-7	CASSSVAGGSPYEQYF	TGTGCCAGCAGTTCCGTAGCGGGGGGATCACCCTACGAGCAGTACTTC